These 22 T cell receptor beta chains share one sample of origin, sequenced in a study of human T cells and chemical hapten exposure. TCRdb re-called the RACE reads through MiXCR, storing one row per CDR3 protein. Counted here are around 110,000 distinct CDR3 sequences, around 12% occurring once; the ten biggest clones make up more than 1.5%. Time point specified: pre-sensitization, week 0. Regarding treatment: therapeutic diphenylcyclopropenone sensitization with weekly scalp DPC. This sample comprised whole blood, obtained in connection with sensitization to the hapten diphenylcyclopropenone (DPC). Source of these receptors: a woman in her fifties or sixties with alopecia areata. Some clones in this sample may be carry-over from other donors' samples.

This clonotype has a handful of counts. This chain links TRBV5-6 with TRBJ1-1; D is ambiguous. Trimming cost V 1 base and J 2 bases, with 6 bases left between them. The CDR3 consists of 13 residues. Per germline, CDR1 SGHDT and CDR2 YYEEEE. In DNA form, the CDR3 reads TGTGCCAGCAGCTTGAACCCCAACACTGAAGCTTTCTTT. This encodes CASSLNPNTEAFF. The full variable domain, in which reference TRBV5-6 and TRBJ1-1 provide the parts outside the CDR3, is DAGVTQSPTHLIKTRGQQVTLRCSPKSGHDTVSWYQQALGQGPQFIFQYYEEEERQRGNFPDRFSGHQFPNYSSELNVNALLLGDSALYLCASSLNPNTEAFFGQGTRLTVV.

Many counts were recorded for this clonotype. The CDR3: CASSLGLSTDTQYF. The CDR3 DNA is TGTGCCAGCAGCTTGGGATTATCTACAGATACGCAGTATTTT. The chain links TRBV7-9 to TRBJ2-3; no clear D. V was pared by 3 bases and J by 3 bases, with 10 bases between. Germline CDR1 and CDR2: SEHNR and FQNEAQ (reference sequence). The CDR3 totals 14 residues. The whole variable domain, filled in from reference TRBV7-9 and TRBJ2-3, reads DTGVSQNPRHKITKRGQNVTFRCDPISEHNRLYWYRQTLGQGPEFLTYFQNEAQLEKSRLLSDRFSAERPKGSFSTLEIQRTEQGDSAMYLCASSLGLSTDTQYFGPGTRLTVL.

This clonotype appeared many times. J is TRBJ1-4 and V is TRBV20-1; possibly TRBD1 for D (6 bases). Germline lookup yields CDR1 DFQATT and CDR2 SNEGSKA (reference sequence). V dropped 4 bases and J dropped 8 bases, with 17 bases sitting between them. CDR3 length equals 14 residues. The CDR3 DNA follows: TGCAGTGCTAAGGAGGGGGAGCTGAGGGAAAAACTGTTTTTT. As protein: CSAKEGELREKLFF.

The chain couples TRBV20-1 to TRBJ2-2, with D possibly matching TRBD2 (6 bases). This CDR3 contains 17 residues. CDR1 is DFQATT, CDR2 SNEGSKA, per germline (reference sequence). Trimming took 3 bases from V and 7 from J, leaving 24 bases between them. CDR3 in amino acids: CSARDYIRERSDGELFF. CDR3 DNA: TGCAGTGCTAGGGACTATATAAGGGAAAGGAGTGACGGGGAGCTGTTTTTT.

The J gene is TRBJ2-3, the V gene TRBV7-6; TRBD1 is a possible D gene (6 bases). The ends were cut back, 1 base at V and 4 bases at J, with 9 bases in the middle. Looked up from germline, CDR1 is SGHVS and CDR2 is FNYEAQ. This CDR3 is built from 14 residues. CDR3 nucleotide sequence: TGTGCCAGCAGCTTAGACAGGGTAGCAGATACGCAGTATTTT. This translates into CASSLDRVADTQYF.

The chain is built from TRBV6-6 and TRBJ1-6, with 9 bases fitting TRBD1. This CDR3 region has 17 residues. V lost 5 bases, J lost 7 bases, and 12 bases stayed unmatched. Germline V gene lookup returns CDR1 MNHNY and CDR2 SVGAGI (reference sequence). The CDR3 coding sequence is TGTGCCAGCAGTCGTGCGGGACAGGGACCTTGGAATTCACCCCTCCACTTT. This codes for CASSRAGQGPWNSPLHF.

In this sample, this clonotype turned up a few times. The CDR3 loop is CASSVTGSNTEAFF. The CDR3, as DNA: TGTGCCAGCAGTGTCACAGGCTCGAACACTGAAGCTTTCTTT. This chain connects TRBV28 to TRBJ1-1, with a tentative D call TRBD1 (5 bases). The CDR3 extends over 14 amino acids. Trimming stripped 5 bases from V and 1 base from J, with 11 bases between. Germline V gene lookup returns CDR1 MDHEN and CDR2 SYDVKM.

This clonotype has ten or more counts. The genes are TRBV4-1 and TRBJ2-2, with TRBD2 identical over 10 bases. Germline V gives CDR1 MGHRA, CDR2 YSYEKL. This CDR3 has 16 residues. Unmatched junction bases numbered 8, after V lost 0 bases and J lost 10 bases. The CDR3 DNA reads TGCGCCAGCAGCCAAGAGGATCTAGCGGGGGCCGAGGAGCTGTTTTTT. Translating it yields CASSQEDLAGAEELFF.

This clonotype appeared a few times. This chain links TRBV11-2 with TRBJ2-5; 7 bases fit TRBD1. There are 14 residues in the CDR3. V trimming: 2 bases; J trimming: 2 bases; junction bases outside the gene matches: 2. In germline, CDR1 is SGHAT, CDR2 FQNNGV. The CDR3 spells CASSLWTGQETQYF. The DNA of the CDR3 is TGTGCCAGCAGCTTATGGACAGGACAAGAGACCCAGTACTTC. Full variable domain (outside the CDR3, taken from reference TRBV11-2 and TRBJ2-5): EAGVAQSPRYKIIEKRQSVAFWCNPISGHATLYWYQQILGQGPKLLIQFQNNGVVDDSQLPKDRFSAERLKGVDSTLKIQPAKLEDSAVYLCASSLWTGQETQYFGPGTRLLVL.

A few counts support this clonotype. The V call is TRBV23-1, the J call TRBJ2-5; the D is unclear. TRBV23-1 is sorted into the ORF group, with uncertain function. There are 14 residues in the CDR3. Trimming pared 0 bases from V and 5 bases from J, leaving 10 bases between. The chain's CDR3 is CASSQSSHTETQYF. The CDR3 coding sequence is TGCGCCAGCAGTCAATCATCTCACACTGAGACCCAGTACTTC.

CDR3 in amino acids: CASSRPGMNTEAFF. CDR3 sequence (DNA): TGTGCCAGCAGTCGTCCGGGGATGAACACTGAAGCTTTCTTT. The chain carries TRBV28 and TRBJ1-1; the D is unclear. The germline CDR1 and CDR2 sequences are MDHEN and SYDVKM. Trimming left V 5 bases short and J 0 bases short, with 10 bases between. The CDR3 runs 14 residues.

V and J are TRBV7-9 and TRBJ1-2; 7 bases line up with TRBD1. Germline loops: CDR1 SEHNR, CDR2 FQNEAQ (reference sequence). This CDR3 contains 16 residues. With V trimmed by 1 base and J by 4 bases, 9 bases remained unmatched. The CDR3 sequence: CASSLVGQIFGYGYTF. In DNA, the CDR3 is TGTGCCAGCAGCTTAGTGGGACAGATCTTTGGCTATGGCTACACCTTC.

This clonotype appeared a few times. The chain combines TRBV6-2 or TRBV6-3 with TRBJ2-1; 8 bases map to TRBD2. CDR1 and CDR2 from the germline V gene are MNHEY and SVGEGT. V trimming: 8 bases; J trimming: 9 bases; junction bases outside the gene matches: 12. This CDR3 region has 14 residues. The CDR3 DNA reads as TGTGCCAGCTCCGGGACTAGGTCTCCCGGTGAGCAGTTCTTC. Its translation: CASSGTRSPGEQFF.

This clonotype was seen at least ten times. CDR3: CASSSSEGRNYGYTF. CDR3 bases: TGCGCCAGCAGCTCCTCCGAGGGAAGGAACTATGGCTACACCTTC. The J gene is TRBJ1-2, the V gene TRBV5-1; no definite D call. Germline loops: CDR1 SGHRS, CDR2 YFSETQ. The ends were cut back, 3 bases at V and 2 bases at J, with 14 bases in the middle. The CDR3 runs 15 residues.

This chain uses TRBV4-1 with TRBJ1-2; 7 nucleotides align to TRBD1. The junction had 6 bases not matched to a gene; V was cut back by 0 bases and J by 2 bases. The V gene's germline CDR1 is MGHRA and CDR2 YSYEKL. The CDR3 length is 16 residues. As DNA, the CDR3 is TGCGCCAGCAGCCAAGATCTCTACAGGGGAAACTATGGCTACACCTTC. Amino acids: CASSQDLYRGNYGYTF.

This clonotype was seen a few times. The gene calls are TRBV4-1 and TRBJ1-4, with D maybe TRBD1 (5 bases). V dropped 0 bases and J dropped 6 bases, with 17 bases sitting between them. This CDR3 is built from 17 residues. CDR1 MGHRA and CDR2 YSYEKL come from the germline V gene. CDR3: CASSQEFRGNRDEKLFF. DNA for the CDR3: TGCGCCAGCAGCCAAGAATTTCGGGGGAACCGCGATGAAAAACTGTTTTTT.

This chain uses TRBV27 with TRBJ2-3; 11 bases match TRBD2. Germline V gene sequence: CDR1 MNHEY, CDR2 SMNVEV (reference sequence). J was trimmed by 2 bases and V by 5 bases; bases with no gene match: 6. This CDR3 spans 16 amino acids. The CDR3 is CASSPRLAGLTDTQYF. CDR3 DNA: TGTGCCAGCAGTCCGCGACTAGCGGGACTCACAGATACGCAGTATTTT.

Only a few counts were recorded for this clonotype. As DNA, the CDR3 is TGTGCCAGCAGTTACTCCGGCAGGGCGAACACTGAAGCTTTCTTT. Translated: CASSYSGRANTEAFF. The chain recombines TRBV6-5 with TRBJ1-1; TRBD1 might be the D (5 bases). The CDR3 totals 15 residues. Per the germline V gene, CDR1 is MNHEY and CDR2 is SVGAGI. Trimming took off 0 bases at V and 1 base at J, with 9 bases between the two ends.

This clonotype was counted only a few times. The J gene is TRBJ1-5, the V gene TRBV3-1; the D is unclear. CDR3 length equals 15 residues. CDR1 is LGHDT and CDR2 is YNNKEL in the germline V gene (reference sequence). Between the trimmed V and J ends, which lost 2 bases and 0 bases, there was a span of 8 bases. CDR3 in DNA: TGTGCCAGCAGCCAAACCTACGGTAGCAATCAGCCCCAGCATTTT. Amino acid sequence: CASSQTYGSNQPQHF.

This chain joins TRBV7-9 and TRBJ1-4, with TRBD1 as a possible D gene (6 bases). CDR1 and CDR2 (germline): SEHNR, FQNEAQ (reference sequence). The CDR3 contains 16 residues. Between the trimmed V and J ends, which lost 2 bases and 3 bases, there was a span of 13 bases. The CDR3 sequence: CASSLLTTGANEKLFF. The CDR3 coding sequence is TGTGCCAGCAGCTTACTAACGACAGGCGCTAATGAAAAACTGTTTTTT.

This clonotype occurred a few times. The V and J genes are TRBV5-1 and TRBJ2-7, with D hard to call. Germline V lookup: CDR1 SGHRS, CDR2 YFSETQ. The CDR3 spans 14 residues. Trimming pared 5 bases from V and 1 base from J, leaving 13 bases between. The CDR3 loop reads CASRGVSGSYEQYF. The CDR3 DNA follows: TGCGCCAGCAGAGGAGTTTCGGGTTCCTACGAGCAGTACTTC.

This clonotype was seen at least ten times. This CDR3 reads CASSFLPPMSRVPNSPLHF. Here the CDR3 DNA reads TGTGCCAGCAGCTTCTTACCCCCAATGAGCCGGGTTCCTAATTCACCCCTCCACTTT. The J gene is TRBJ1-6, the V gene TRBV7-2; D gene uncertain. The V gene's germline CDR1 is SGHTA and CDR2 FQGNSA. V shed 3 bases and J shed 6 bases, with 24 bases lying between them. The CDR3 runs to 19 residues. The variable domain in full, with the rest retrieved from reference TRBV7-2 and TRBJ1-6, is GAGVSQSPSNKVTEKGKDVELRCDPISGHTALYWYRQSLGQGLEFLIYFQGNSAPDKSGLPSDRFSAERTGGSVSTLTIQRTQQEDSAVYLCASSFLPPMSRVPNSPLHFGNGTRLTVT.